This T cell receptor (beta chain) was recorded in a study of cytomegalovirus exposure and HLA in healthy donors. Study summary: The approximately 110 validation repertoires and the approximately 700 first-cohort repertoires shared a platform, a later analysis reported.

The CDR3 extends over 10 amino acids. Germline V gene lookup returns CDR1 SGDLS and CDR2 YYNGEE. V shed 3 bases and J shed 9 bases, with 5 bases lying between them. Regarding this clone: Its antigen is as yet unknown.

Study outcomes and limitations: While the bulk of TCR sequences proved rare, some public TCRs turned up in many donors. The investigators catalogued 164 TCR beta chains as cytomegalovirus-associated.

Using immunoSEQ multiplex PCR, the repertoire was profiled, and TCRdb retains in-frame clones only, with some absent. The sample lists hundreds of thousands of clones, less than 90% occurring once. The chain has TRBV9 and TRBJ2-3; D is undetermined. The receptor's source is a woman between 18 and 30 years old in good health and CMV-seronegative. Input material: PBMCs. CDR3 nucleotide sequence: TGTGCCAGCAGCGGAGACACGCAGTATTTT. Encoded protein: CASSGDTQYF.